The source of this T cell receptor (beta chain) is a study of T cell responses to AZD1222 COVID-19 vaccine. Findings and caveats of the study: Per reports, nearly half of all spike-specific TCRs target regions that are unmutated in variants. Only a handful of AZD1222 recipients were seropositive at baseline.

The protocol was immunoSEQ multiplex PCR, while the TCRdb copy is restricted to in-frame clones and leaves out a portion. The sample has 130,000 or so clones; over 80% are singletons. Turning to this clone: Its matching antigen is unknown.

CDR1 and CDR2 from the germline V gene are LGHNA and YNFKEQ. The CDR3 is 15 residues long. The germline V and J ends were trimmed by 1 base and 2 bases, with 6 bases remaining between them. The input for sequencing was peripheral blood, taken on day 0 of AZD1222 vaccination. The J gene is TRBJ2-6, the V gene TRBV4-2; D is unclear. The sequence came from an adult in good health. CDR3 coding DNA: TGTGCCAGCAGCCAAGTGCGAGCTGGGGCCAACGTCCTGACTTTC. Its translation is CASSQVRAGANVLTF.